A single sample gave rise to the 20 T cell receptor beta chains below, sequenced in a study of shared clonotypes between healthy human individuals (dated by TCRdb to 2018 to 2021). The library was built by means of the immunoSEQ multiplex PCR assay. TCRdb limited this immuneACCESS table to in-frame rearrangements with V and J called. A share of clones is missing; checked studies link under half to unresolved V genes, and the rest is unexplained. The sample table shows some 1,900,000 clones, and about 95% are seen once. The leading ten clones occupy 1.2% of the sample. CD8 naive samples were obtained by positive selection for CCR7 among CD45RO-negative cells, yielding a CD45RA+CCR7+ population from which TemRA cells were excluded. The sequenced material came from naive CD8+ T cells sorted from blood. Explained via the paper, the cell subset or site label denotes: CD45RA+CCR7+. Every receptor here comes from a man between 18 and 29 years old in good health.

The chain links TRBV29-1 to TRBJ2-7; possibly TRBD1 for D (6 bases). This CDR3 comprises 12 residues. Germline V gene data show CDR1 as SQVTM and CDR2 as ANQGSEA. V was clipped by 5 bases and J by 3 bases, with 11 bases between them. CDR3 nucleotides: TGCAGCGTTTCAGACAGGCTCTACGAGCAGTACTTC. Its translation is CSVSDRLYEQYF.

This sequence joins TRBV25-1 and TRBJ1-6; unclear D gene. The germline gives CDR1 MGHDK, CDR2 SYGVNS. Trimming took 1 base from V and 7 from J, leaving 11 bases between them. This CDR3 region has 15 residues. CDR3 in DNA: TGTGCCAGCAGTGAATCACGGGGATTAAATTCACCCCTCCACTTT. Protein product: CASSESRGLNSPLHF. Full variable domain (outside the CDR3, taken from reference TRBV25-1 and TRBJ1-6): EADIYQTPRYLVIGTGKKITLECSQTMGHDKMYWYQQDPGMELHLIHYSYGVNSTEKGDLSSESTVSRIRTEHFPLTLESARPSHTSQYLCASSESRGLNSPLHFGNGTRLTVT.

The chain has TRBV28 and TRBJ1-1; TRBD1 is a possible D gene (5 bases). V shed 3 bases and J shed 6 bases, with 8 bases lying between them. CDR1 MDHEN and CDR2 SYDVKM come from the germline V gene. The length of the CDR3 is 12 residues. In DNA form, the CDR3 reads TGTGCCAGCAGTTTCAGGGCATCTGAAGCTTTCTTT. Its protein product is CASSFRASEAFF. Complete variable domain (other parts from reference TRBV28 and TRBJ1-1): DVKVTQSSRYLVKRTGEKVFLECVQDMDHENMFWYRQDPGLGLRLIYFSYDVKMKEKGDIPEGYSVSREKKERFSLILESASTNQTSMYLCASSFRASEAFFGQGTRLTVV.

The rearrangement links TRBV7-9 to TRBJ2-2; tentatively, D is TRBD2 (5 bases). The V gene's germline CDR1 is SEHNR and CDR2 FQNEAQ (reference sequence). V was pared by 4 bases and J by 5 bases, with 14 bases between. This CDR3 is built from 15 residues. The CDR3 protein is CASSSAPSLTGELFF. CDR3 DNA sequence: TGTGCCAGCAGCTCCGCCCCTAGCCTAACCGGGGAGCTGTTTTTT.

The CDR3 sequence is CASSMRASPRDEQYF. CDR3 coding DNA: TGTGCCAGTAGTATGAGGGCTAGCCCAAGGGACGAGCAGTACTTC. The V gene is TRBV19, the J gene TRBJ2-7, with a tentative D call TRBD2 (5 bases). CDR1 is LNHDA and CDR2 is SQIVND in the germline V gene (reference sequence). The CDR3 runs to 15 residues. V gave up 3 bases and J gave up 5 bases, with 17 bases separating them.

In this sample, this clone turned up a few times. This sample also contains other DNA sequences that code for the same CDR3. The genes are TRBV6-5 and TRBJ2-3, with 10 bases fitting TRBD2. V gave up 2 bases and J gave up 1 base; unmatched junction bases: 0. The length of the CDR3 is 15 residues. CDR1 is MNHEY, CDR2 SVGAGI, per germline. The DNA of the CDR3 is TGTGCCAGCAGTTACGGGACTAGCGGCACAGATACGCAGTATTTT. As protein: CASSYGTSGTDTQYF.

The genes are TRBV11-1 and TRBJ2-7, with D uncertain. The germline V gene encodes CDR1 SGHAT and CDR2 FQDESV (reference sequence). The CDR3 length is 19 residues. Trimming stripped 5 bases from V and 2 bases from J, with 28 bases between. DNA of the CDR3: TGTGCCAGCAGCGACATCTTGAATTCGGTGGGGTCTTTTCCCTACGAGCAGTACTTC. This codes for CASSDILNSVGSFPYEQYF. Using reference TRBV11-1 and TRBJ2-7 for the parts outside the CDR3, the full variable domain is EAEVAQSPRYKITEKSQAVAFWCDPISGHATLYWYRQILGQGPELLVQFQDESVVDDSQLPKDRFSAERLKGVDSTLKIQPAELGDSAMYLCASSDILNSVGSFPYEQYFGPGTRLTVT.

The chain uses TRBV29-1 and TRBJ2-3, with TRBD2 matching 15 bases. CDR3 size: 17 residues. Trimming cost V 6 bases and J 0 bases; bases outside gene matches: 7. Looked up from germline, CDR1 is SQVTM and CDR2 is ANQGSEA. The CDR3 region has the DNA TGCAGCGTCGCCGGGACTAGCGGGGGGATTAGCACAGATACGCAGTATTTT. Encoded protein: CSVAGTSGGISTDTQYF.

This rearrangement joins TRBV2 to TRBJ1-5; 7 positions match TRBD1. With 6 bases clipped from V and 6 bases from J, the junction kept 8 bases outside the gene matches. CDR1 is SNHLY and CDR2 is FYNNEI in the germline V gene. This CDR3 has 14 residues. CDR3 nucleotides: TGTGCCAGCAGAAAACAGGGGTTCGGTCAGCCCCAGCATTTT. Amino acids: CASRKQGFGQPQHF.

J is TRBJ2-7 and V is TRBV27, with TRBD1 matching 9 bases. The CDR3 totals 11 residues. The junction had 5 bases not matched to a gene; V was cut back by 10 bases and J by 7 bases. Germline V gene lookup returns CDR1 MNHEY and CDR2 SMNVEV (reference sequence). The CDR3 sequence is CATYGTGEQYF. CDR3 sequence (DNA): TGTGCCACCTACGGGACAGGGGAGCAGTACTTC.

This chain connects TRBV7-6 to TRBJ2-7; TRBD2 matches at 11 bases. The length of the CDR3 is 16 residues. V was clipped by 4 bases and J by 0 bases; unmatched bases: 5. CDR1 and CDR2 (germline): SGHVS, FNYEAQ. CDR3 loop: CASSSGTSGSSYEQYF. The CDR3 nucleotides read TGTGCCAGCAGCTCGGGGACTAGCGGTAGCTCCTACGAGCAGTACTTC.

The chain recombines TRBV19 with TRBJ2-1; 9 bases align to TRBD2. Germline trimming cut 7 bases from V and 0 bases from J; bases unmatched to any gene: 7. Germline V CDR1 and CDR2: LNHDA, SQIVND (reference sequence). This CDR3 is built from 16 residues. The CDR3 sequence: CASTVQREVSYNEQFF. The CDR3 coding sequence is TGTGCCAGTACTGTCCAGCGGGAGGTCTCCTACAATGAGCAGTTCTTC. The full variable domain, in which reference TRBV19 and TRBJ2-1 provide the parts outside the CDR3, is DGGITQSPKYLFRKEGQNVTLSCEQNLNHDAMYWYRQDPGQGLRLIYYSQIVNDFQKGDIAEGYSVSREKKESFPLTVTSAQKNPTAFYLCASTVQREVSYNEQFFGPGTRLTVL.

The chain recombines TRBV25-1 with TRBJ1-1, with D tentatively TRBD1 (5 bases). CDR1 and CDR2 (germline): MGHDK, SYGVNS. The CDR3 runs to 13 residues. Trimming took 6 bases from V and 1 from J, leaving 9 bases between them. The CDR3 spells CASRGLWNTEAFF. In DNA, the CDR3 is TGTGCCAGCAGGGGACTATGGAACACTGAAGCTTTCTTT.

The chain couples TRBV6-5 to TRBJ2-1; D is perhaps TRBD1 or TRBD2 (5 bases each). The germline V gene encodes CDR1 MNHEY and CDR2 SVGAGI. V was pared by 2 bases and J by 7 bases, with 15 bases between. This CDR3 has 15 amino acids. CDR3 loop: CASSYNRGDWNEQFF. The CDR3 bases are TGTGCCAGCAGTTACAACCGGGGCGATTGGAATGAGCAGTTCTTC.

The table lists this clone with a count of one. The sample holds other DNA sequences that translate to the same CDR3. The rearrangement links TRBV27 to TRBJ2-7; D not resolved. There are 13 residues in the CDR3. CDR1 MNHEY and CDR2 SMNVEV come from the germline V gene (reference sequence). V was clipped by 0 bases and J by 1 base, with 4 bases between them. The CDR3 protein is CASSLSPSYEQYF. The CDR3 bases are TGTGCCAGCAGTTTATCCCCATCCTACGAGCAGTACTTC.

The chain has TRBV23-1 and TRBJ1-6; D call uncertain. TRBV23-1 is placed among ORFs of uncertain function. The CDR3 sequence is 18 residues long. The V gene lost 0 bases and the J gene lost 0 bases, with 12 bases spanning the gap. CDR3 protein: CASSQSVEESSYNSPLHF. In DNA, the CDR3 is TGCGCCAGCAGTCAATCGGTGGAGGAGAGCTCCTATAATTCACCCCTCCACTTT.

Here the CDR3 reads CASTTGLYTGELFF. CDR3 coding DNA: TGTGCCAGCACCACCGGCCTATACACCGGGGAGCTGTTTTTT. This chain connects TRBV6-5 to TRBJ2-2; D unresolved. Trimming cost V 7 bases and J 3 bases, with 12 bases left between them. The CDR3 has 14 residues. The germline V gene has CDR1 MNHEY and CDR2 SVGAGI.

The CDR3 protein is CSASTRAFF. The CDR3 DNA follows: TGCAGTGCTAGTACTAGAGCTTTCTTT. The rearrangement links TRBV20-1 to TRBJ1-1; D is undetermined. Germline V gene lookup returns CDR1 DFQATT and CDR2 SNEGSKA (reference sequence). This CDR3 is 9 amino acids long. V lost 3 bases and J lost 10, with 6 bases in between.

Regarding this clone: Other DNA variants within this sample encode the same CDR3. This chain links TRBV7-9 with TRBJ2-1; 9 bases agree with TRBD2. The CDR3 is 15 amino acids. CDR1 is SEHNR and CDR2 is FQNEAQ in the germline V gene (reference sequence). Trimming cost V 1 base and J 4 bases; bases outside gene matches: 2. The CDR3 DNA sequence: TGTGCCAGCAGCTTAGTGCTAGCGGGGTACAATGAGCAGTTCTTC. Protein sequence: CASSLVLAGYNEQFF.

For the CDR3, the DNA is TGTGCCAGCAGCCCGCCGGCACCGGACAATGAGCAGTTCTTC. Its translation: CASSPPAPDNEQFF. The chain uses TRBV7-9 and TRBJ2-1; D is unclear. CDR1 and CDR2 (germline): SEHNR, FQNEAQ (reference sequence). This CDR3 is built from 14 residues. V was trimmed by 5 bases and J by 5 bases, leaving 13 bases between them.